Sequencing of this T cell receptor (beta chain) was carried out in a study of chemoradiotherapy in HPV16-positive cancers. Repeated repertoire sampling spanned the course of chemoradiotherapy. Assay: immunoSEQ multiplex PCR; the TCRdb copy retains only in-frame clones and omits some. The sample contains roughly 1,300 clones, around nine tenths of which appear only once. This CDR3 is built from 12 residues. V lost 8 bases to trimming and J lost 1 base, with 7 bases between them. Looked up from germline, CDR1 is MNHNY and CDR2 is SVGAGI (reference sequence). The sequence derives from a human donor with HPV-associated anogenital cancer. The J gene is TRBJ2-3, the V gene TRBV6-6; D not certain. Sequencing was performed on tumor tissue, taken from a patient who underwent chemoradiotherapy. The chain's CDR3 is CASGPRTDTQYF. CDR3 nucleotide sequence: TGTGCCAGCGGGCCCCGCACAGATACGCAGTATTTT.